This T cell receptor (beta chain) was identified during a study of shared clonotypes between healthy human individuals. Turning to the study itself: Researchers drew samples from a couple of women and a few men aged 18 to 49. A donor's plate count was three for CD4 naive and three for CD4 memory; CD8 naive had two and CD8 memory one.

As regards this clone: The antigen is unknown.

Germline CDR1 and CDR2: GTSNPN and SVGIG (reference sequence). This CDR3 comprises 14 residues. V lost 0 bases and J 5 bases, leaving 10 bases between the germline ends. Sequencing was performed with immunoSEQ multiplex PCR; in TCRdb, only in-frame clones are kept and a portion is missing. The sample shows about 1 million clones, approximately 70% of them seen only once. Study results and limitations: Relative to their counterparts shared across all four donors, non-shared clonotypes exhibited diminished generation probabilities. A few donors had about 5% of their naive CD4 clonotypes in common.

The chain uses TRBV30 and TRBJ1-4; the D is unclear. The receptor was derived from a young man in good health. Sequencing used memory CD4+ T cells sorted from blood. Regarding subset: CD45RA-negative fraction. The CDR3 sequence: CAWSVRGYNEKLFF. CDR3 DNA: TGTGCCTGGAGTGTACGGGGTTACAATGAAAAACTGTTTTTT.